This T cell receptor beta chain is drawn from a study of T cell responses to AZD1222 COVID-19 vaccine. Study-level results: AZD1222 recipients seropositive at baseline numbered only six.

Germline-derived CDR1 and CDR2 are MNHEY and SVGEGT. The CDR3 has 14 residues. The ends were cut back, 2 bases at V and 2 bases at J, with 6 bases in the middle. On this clone itself: Its specificity is not known.

This table comes from immunoSEQ multiplex PCR, and its TCRdb copy is limited to in-frame clones, with some not included. In the table there are 80,000 to 100,000 clones, roughly nine tenths of which are singletons. The sequence was collected from an adult who received the AZD1222 COVID-19 vaccine. Sample: peripheral blood, taken 28 days after the second AZD1222 dose. The rearrangement links TRBV6-2 or TRBV6-3 to TRBJ1-4; D might be TRBD1 (6 bases). This CDR3 is CASSYRGTNEKLFF. The CDR3 region has the DNA TGTGCCAGCAGTTACAGGGGGACTAATGAAAAACTGTTTTTT.